Listed below are T cell receptor beta chains from one sample, sequenced in a study of cytomegalovirus exposure and HLA in healthy donors. Some clones are missing from TCRdb's copy, which holds only in-frame ones; the method was immunoSEQ multiplex PCR. Counted here are roughly 60,000 clones, 96% occurring once; the ten biggest clones make up 1% to 1.5%. The sample taken for sequencing was PBMCs. The receptors here all came from a woman younger than 35 in good health and CMV-seronegative. Each CDR3 is given without its conserved first and last residue.

j_call v_call cdr3_aa
TRBJ2-1 TRBV11-2 ASSQFPQEDYYNEQF
TRBJ1-2 TRBV6-5 ASGQAVYGYT
TRBJ1-1 TRBV19 ASSGAGFRNTEAF
TRBJ2-1 TRBV29-1 SVAHRGLGDEQF
TRBJ1-2 TRBV11-2 ASSLVGWTGDLYGYT
TRBJ2-7 TRBV27 ASTSGGDHEQY
TRBJ2-1 TRBV6-5 ASSYSIAGGPDEQF
TRBJ2-3 TRBV27 ASSFTGGGVDTQY
TRBJ1-1 TRBV20-1 SARVRTEAF
TRBJ2-3 TRBV15 ATSGQNTDTQY
TRBJ2-7 TRBV7-7 ASSLVPDRGGEQY
TRBJ1-3 TRBV27 ASRAPSGNTIY
TRBJ2-1 TRBV7-7 ASSLTDRNNEQF
TRBJ2-1 TRBV7-9 ASSQTSGSFDEQF
TRBJ2-5 TRBV9 ASSVAGLHQETQY
TRBJ1-4 TRBV4-3 ASKRQGAEKLF
TRBJ1-2 TRBV7-9 ASSSATGVNEGYT
TRBJ2-7 TRBV18 ASSPGAGPFQPYEQY
TRBJ2-3 TRBV10-1 ASPRRQIRDTQY
TRBJ1-1 TRBV28 ASSFDSGPVAEAF
TRBJ2-7 TRBV5-1 ASSLGGGNPTYEQY
TRBJ1-5 TRBV28 ASDEGGNQPQH
TRBJ1-2 TRBV7-8 ASSAYPDENSNYGYT
TRBJ2-1 TRBV5-1 ASSPRGGRTSGTSSYNEQF
TRBJ2-1 TRBV4-1 ASSQDSLAGGNEQF
TRBJ1-5 TRBV2 ASSDRWGGNQPQH
TRBJ2-3 TRBV6-4 ASSDGGGGADTQY
TRBJ2-2 TRBV19 ASSIDAWGDTGELF
TRBJ2-1 TRBV5-1 ASSLVRDFEQF
TRBJ2-3 TRBV11-1 ASRETGSTDTQY
TRBJ1-2 TRBV6-1 ASRATGSPGYT
TRBJ2-7 TRBV7-6 GSSLAPGAEQY
TRBJ2-7 TRBV6-5 ASRGTGASDEQY
TRBJ2-7 TRBV4-3 ASSQGGQGSPYEQY